These 29 T cell receptor beta chains came from one sample sequenced in a study of identical twins. Using its own MiXCR run on the 5' RACE reads, TCRdb lists one record per CDR3 protein. The sample holds 200,000 to 250,000 distinct CDR3 sequences, around 7% seen once. The sample was also linked to a second study, of yellow fever vaccine responses in identical twins.

Specimen: memory (CD45RO+) T cells sorted from blood. These receptors all come from a woman between 18 and 29 years old in good health.

This clonotype appeared a few times. The V and J genes are TRBV20-1 and TRBJ2-7; 10 bases line up with TRBD2. V lost 0 bases, J lost 7 bases, and 9 bases stayed unmatched. Germline CDR1 is DFQATT and CDR2 is SNEGSKA (reference sequence). This CDR3 is built from 15 residues. Here the CDR3 DNA reads TGCAGTGCTAGAGATAGCTCCAGCGGGAGGGAAGAGCAGTACTTC. This sequence encodes CSARDSSSGREEQYF.

This clonotype was found many times. For the CDR3, the DNA is TGCAGTGCTAGTCGGGACTCTTACAATGAGCAGTTCTTC. Residues: CSASRDSYNEQFF. The V gene is TRBV20-1, the J gene TRBJ2-1; D may be TRBD2 (6 bases). With 3 bases removed from V and 4 bases from J, the gap between germline ends came to 10 bases. CDR3 length: 13 amino acids. Germline-derived CDR1 and CDR2 are DFQATT and SNEGSKA (reference sequence).

This sequence joins TRBV10-2 and TRBJ2-3; 7 nucleotides align to TRBD2. Germline CDR1 and CDR2: WSHSY and SAAADI. With V trimmed by 8 bases and J by 3 bases, 5 bases remained unmatched. The length of the CDR3 is 13 residues. The CDR3: CASRFGGTDTQYF. CDR3 sequence (DNA): TGCGCCAGCCGTTTCGGGGGGACAGATACGCAGTATTTT.

CDR3 in amino acids: CSANPAGLSDYNEQFF. The CDR3, as DNA: TGCAGTGCAAACCCCGCCGGGCTATCTGACTACAATGAGCAGTTCTTC. The chain employs TRBV20-1 and TRBJ2-1; D is uncertain. Trimming left V 6 bases short and J 3 bases short, with 21 bases between. The CDR3 loop spans 16 amino acids. Germline CDR1 DFQATT, CDR2 SNEGSKA (reference sequence).

This clonotype has only a few counts. Since a much larger clone is just one base distant, this may be a read error. V is TRBV5-1 and J is TRBJ2-7; D is possibly TRBD1 (6 bases). The CDR3 is made up of 12 amino acids. CDR1 SGHRS and CDR2 YFSETQ come from the germline V gene. The CDR3 region is CASSGDNYELYF. In DNA, the CDR3 is TGCGCCAGCAGCGGGGACAACTACGAGCTGTACTTC.

This clonotype showed up many times. V usage is TRBV6-1 and J usage is TRBJ1-1, with 9 bases lining up with TRBD1. Germline V CDR1 and CDR2: MNHNS, SASEGT. The junction had 8 bases not matched to a gene; V was cut back by 4 bases and J by 5 bases. The CDR3 has 15 amino acids. The CDR3, as DNA: TGTGCCAGCAGTGGCGCAGGACAGGGGCGGACTGAAGCTTTCTTT. Its translation is CASSGAGQGRTEAFF.

This clonotype came up a few times. V usage is TRBV6-1 and J usage is TRBJ2-2, with no clear D. The CDR3 loop spans 15 amino acids. Trimming stripped 7 bases from V and 1 base from J, with 13 bases between. The germline V gene has CDR1 MNHNS and CDR2 SASEGT. The CDR3 sequence: CASKGHTRNTGELFF. In DNA, the CDR3 is TGTGCCAGCAAAGGCCACACGAGGAACACCGGGGAGCTGTTTTTT.

This clonotype was seen repeatedly, ten times or more. The chain has TRBV20-1 and TRBJ1-2, with D tentatively TRBD1 (6 bases). There are 13 residues in the CDR3. V lost 3 bases, J lost 6 bases, and 14 bases lay in between. Germline assignment: CDR1 DFQATT and CDR2 SNEGSKA (reference sequence). This CDR3 is CSASPGGANGYTF. CDR3 nucleotide sequence: TGCAGTGCTAGTCCGGGGGGCGCGAATGGCTACACCTTC.

The genes are TRBV28 and TRBJ2-7; 8 nucleotides line up with TRBD1. With 6 bases clipped from V and 4 bases from J, the junction kept 5 bases outside the gene matches. The germline gives CDR1 MDHEN, CDR2 SYDVKM. This CDR3 comprises 13 residues. The CDR3 protein is CASRTGTGYEQYV. The CDR3 coding sequence is TGTGCCAGCAGGACCGGGACAGGTTACGAGCAGTACGTC.

This clonotype was counted only a few times. V usage is TRBV7-6 and J usage is TRBJ2-5, with no clear D. This CDR3 comprises 15 residues. Germline V CDR1 and CDR2: SGHVS, FNYEAQ. V was pared by 0 bases and J by 4 bases, with 12 bases between. This chain's CDR3 is CASSLAVSGAETQYF. CDR3 nucleotides: TGTGCCAGCAGCTTAGCGGTTAGTGGAGCAGAGACCCAGTACTTC. The entire variable domain, with the rest obtained from reference TRBV7-6 and TRBJ2-5, is as follows: GAGVSQSPRYKVTKRGQDVALRCDPISGHVSLYWYRQALGQGPEFLTYFNYEAQQDKSGLPNDRFSAERPEGSISTLTIQRTEQRDSAMYRCASSLAVSGAETQYFGPGTRLLVL.

This clonotype has just a few counts. The chain couples TRBV5-4 to TRBJ2-3; the D gene could be TRBD1 or TRBD2 (5 bases each). CDR3 length equals 16 residues. Trimming cost V 4 bases and J 2 bases, with 17 bases left between them. Germline-derived CDR1 and CDR2 are SGHNT and YYREEE (reference sequence). The CDR3 DNA reads as TGTGCCAGCAGCCAGATGACCGGGACCCCCACAGATACGCAGTATTTT. Protein product: CASSQMTGTPTDTQYF.

The chain uses TRBV12-3 or TRBV12-4 and TRBJ2-7; TRBD1 is a possible D gene (5 bases). V lost 3 bases and J 4 bases, leaving 10 bases between the germline ends. This CDR3 contains 13 residues. CDR3 region: CASSFDSYYEQYV. The CDR3 DNA sequence: TGTGCCAGCAGTTTTGACAGCTATTACGAGCAGTACGTC.

This clonotype was detected only a few times. The V gene is TRBV6-1, the J gene TRBJ1-1; the D gene is possibly TRBD1 (6 bases). V was pared by 6 bases and J by 0 bases, with 11 bases between. Germline CDR1 MNHNS, CDR2 SASEGT. The CDR3 has 14 residues. CDR3 DNA sequence: TGTGCCAGCAGGTCCGGACAGATGAACACTGAAGCTTTCTTT. Its protein product is CASRSGQMNTEAFF.

This clonotype was recorded at least ten times. The V call is TRBV5-1, the J call TRBJ1-1; D gene unclear. The CDR3 extends over 14 amino acids. Trimming cost V 3 bases and J 5 bases, with 14 bases left between them. Germline loops: CDR1 SGHRS, CDR2 YFSETQ. The CDR3 sequence: CASSSSGVGTEAFF. The CDR3 coding sequence is TGCGCCAGCAGCTCGAGCGGAGTGGGGACTGAAGCTTTCTTT.

The chain has TRBV28 and TRBJ1-4, with no clear D. The germline CDR1 and CDR2 sequences are MDHEN and SYDVKM. The V and J ends lost 4 bases and 7 bases respectively, with 16 bases between them. This CDR3 has 15 residues. The CDR3 loop is CASSSPGSSGEKLFF. The CDR3 nucleotides are TGTGCCAGCAGTTCCCCGGGGAGTTCGGGTGAAAAACTGTTTTTT.

This clonotype was detected only a few times. The CDR3 spells CASSLDTSASSYEQYF. For the CDR3, the DNA is TGTGCCAGCAGCTTAGACACTAGCGCCAGCTCCTACGAGCAGTACTTC. The chain joins TRBV11-2 to TRBJ2-7, with TRBD2 matching over 7 bases. Germline trimming cut 0 bases from V and 0 bases from J; bases unmatched to any gene: 5. The germline V gene has CDR1 SGHAT and CDR2 FQNNGV. This CDR3 has 16 amino acids.

The chain employs TRBV2 and TRBJ2-5, with TRBD1 identical over 8 bases. Germline CDR1 and CDR2: SNHLY and FYNNEI. Trimming removed 3 bases from V and 5 bases from J; junction bases left unmatched: 2. This CDR3 is built from 13 residues. CDR3 region: CASSDRGRETQYF. The CDR3 DNA is TGTGCCAGCAGTGACAGGGGGCGTGAGACCCAGTACTTC. Full variable domain (missing parts from reference TRBV2 and TRBJ2-5): EPEVTQTPSHQVTQMGQEVILRCVPISNHLYFYWYRQILGQKVEFLVSFYNNEISEKSEIFDDQFSVERPDGSNFTLKIRSTKLEDSAMYFCASSDRGRETQYFGPGTRLLVL.

This clonotype has more than one count but fewer than ten. The chain has TRBV5-4 and TRBJ2-2; D unresolved. The V end was cut by 0 bases, the J end by 6 bases, with 6 bases between. The CDR3 sequence is 13 residues long. Germline CDR1 and CDR2: SGHNT and YYREEE (reference sequence). CDR3 amino acids: CASSLVPAGELFF. The CDR3 coding sequence is TGTGCCAGCAGCTTGGTGCCCGCCGGGGAGCTGTTTTTT.

This clonotype has just a few counts. This chain links TRBV28 with TRBJ2-7; TRBD1 matches 11 bases. The CDR3 is made up of 16 amino acids. The germline V gene encodes CDR1 MDHEN and CDR2 SYDVKM. V lost 3 bases and J lost 5; bases outside the gene matches: 9. In DNA form, the CDR3 reads TGTGCCAGCAGTTTCGGTCTACGGGACAGGGGGGACGAGCAGTACGTC. This encodes CASSFGLRDRGDEQYV.

The chain joins TRBV7-9 to TRBJ2-1; TRBD2 matches at 12 bases. The CDR3 loop spans 16 amino acids. The germline gives CDR1 SEHNR, CDR2 FQNEAQ (reference sequence). With V trimmed by 0 bases and J by 7 bases, 4 bases remained unmatched. The CDR3 protein is CASSLAPGLAGNEQFF. The CDR3 DNA follows: TGTGCCAGCAGCTTAGCCCCGGGACTAGCGGGTAATGAGCAGTTCTTC.

The chain recombines TRBV7-9 with TRBJ1-6; TRBD1 matches at 8 bases. V gave up 5 bases and J gave up 7 bases; unmatched junction bases: 7. The CDR3 loop spans 15 amino acids. The germline V gene encodes CDR1 SEHNR and CDR2 FQNEAQ (reference sequence). The CDR3 loop reads CASSRIDRGNSPLHF. The DNA for the CDR3 is TGTGCCAGCAGCCGGATCGACAGGGGAAATTCACCCCTCCACTTT.

This clonotype was recorded many times. The rearrangement uses TRBV20-1 and TRBJ2-1; the D gene is possibly TRBD2 (5 bases). Trimming removed 3 bases at V and 0 bases at J, with 12 bases between. The CDR3 loop spans 15 amino acids. Germline lookup yields CDR1 DFQATT and CDR2 SNEGSKA (reference sequence). The CDR3 sequence: CSARGALNSYNEQFF. The CDR3 bases are TGCAGTGCTAGGGGAGCGCTCAACTCCTACAATGAGCAGTTCTTC.

The chain employs TRBV5-1 and TRBJ1-1; D not resolved. This CDR3 is built from 14 residues. Looked up from germline, CDR1 is SGHRS and CDR2 is YFSETQ. Trimming removed 6 bases at V and 0 bases at J, with 12 bases between. The CDR3 DNA is TGCGCCAGCACCCCTGGGGTCATGAACACTGAAGCTTTCTTT. This gives the protein CASTPGVMNTEAFF. Full variable domain (missing parts from reference TRBV5-1 and TRBJ1-1): KAGVTQTPRYLIKTRGQQVTLSCSPISGHRSVSWYQQTPGQGLQFLFEYFSETQRNKGNFPGRFSGRQFSNSRSEMNVSTLELGDSALYLCASTPGVMNTEAFFGQGTRLTVV.

J is TRBJ2-3 and V is TRBV11-2, with no clear D. CDR1 and CDR2 (germline): SGHAT, FQNNGV. V lost 1 base and J lost 3, with 17 bases in between. CDR3 length: 17 residues. The CDR3 sequence: CASSLVSRLAGTDTQYF. The DNA of the CDR3 is TGTGCCAGCAGCTTAGTATCCCGCCTGGCAGGTACAGATACGCAGTATTTT.

This clonotype appeared many times. The V and J genes are TRBV5-4 and TRBJ2-2, with 9 bases fitting TRBD1. The CDR3 is made up of 16 amino acids. Germline assignment: CDR1 SGHNT and CDR2 YYREEE (reference sequence). After removal of 0 bases from V and 1 base from J, the junction contained 1 base not matched to a gene. Here the CDR3 reads CASSLGQGVNTGELFF. CDR3 DNA: TGTGCCAGCAGCTTGGGACAGGGGGTGAACACCGGGGAGCTGTTTTTT.

The table lists this clonotype with a few counts. The chain couples TRBV28 to TRBJ2-1, with TRBD2 matching over 7 bases. V was pared by 7 bases and J by 4 bases, with 10 bases of the junction left unmatched. This CDR3 contains 15 residues. Germline V gene lookup returns CDR1 MDHEN and CDR2 SYDVKM. CDR3 amino acids: CASKPSGEQYNEQFF. CDR3 DNA sequence: TGTGCCAGCAAACCCAGCGGGGAACAGTACAATGAGCAGTTCTTC.

The chain carries TRBV15 and TRBJ1-4; no firm D call. The ends were cut back, 5 bases at V and 5 bases at J, with 15 bases in the middle. The CDR3 is 15 residues long. Per the germline V gene, CDR1 is LNHNV and CDR2 is YYDKDF (reference sequence). The CDR3 is CATSGIPELNEKLFF. CDR3 nucleotides: TGTGCCACCAGCGGTATCCCGGAATTAAATGAAAAACTGTTTTTT.

CDR3 in amino acids: CASMTGTGELFF. The DNA for the CDR3 is TGCGCCAGCATGACGGGCACCGGGGAGCTGTTTTTT. The rearrangement joins TRBV5-1 to TRBJ2-2; D gene unclear. The germline gives CDR1 SGHRS, CDR2 YFSETQ. Trimming removed 6 bases at V and 4 bases at J, with 7 bases between. The CDR3 has 12 amino acids.

This clonotype was observed a few times. The V call is TRBV12-3 or TRBV12-4, the J call TRBJ1-6; possibly TRBD1 for D (5 bases). The CDR3 consists of 15 residues. The germline V and J ends were trimmed by 6 bases and 7 bases, with 16 bases remaining between them. CDR3 DNA: TGTGCCAGCAGAACTGCCGGGACCACCAATTCACCCCTCCACTTT. Residues: CASRTAGTTNSPLHF.